These 2 T cell receptor beta chains were all obtained from the same sample, sequenced in a study of blood T cells in healthy people across ages. It was with a sample-barcoded 5' primer and a J-beta primer mix that a second PCR of about 7 to 12 cycles was run. One entry per CDR3 protein results from TCRdb running MiXCR on the 5' RACE reads. Here the sample spans around 1,900,000 distinct CDR3 sequences, around 42% being singletons. Sequenced sample: blood. The receptor source for this set is a human donor in good health.

This chain links TRBV9 with TRBJ2-3; D may be TRBD1 or TRBD2 (6 bases each). The CDR3 is made up of 16 amino acids. Between the trimmed V and J ends, which lost 0 bases and 2 bases, there was a span of 13 bases. CDR1 and CDR2 (germline): SGDLS, YYNGEE. The CDR3 loop reads CASSVVGGPFTDTQYF. The CDR3 DNA is TGTGCCAGCAGCGTAGTGGGGGGCCCGTTCACAGATACGCAGTATTTT.

The rearrangement uses TRBV29-1 and TRBJ1-5; the match to TRBD1 covers 7 bases. Germline V lookup: CDR1 SQVTM, CDR2 ANQGSEA. The junction had 8 bases not matched to a gene; V was cut back by 8 bases and J by 4 bases. This CDR3 contains 13 residues. This CDR3 is CSISQGGNQPQHF. CDR3 DNA: TGCAGCATAAGCCAGGGGGGGAATCAGCCCCAGCATTTT.